This T cell receptor beta chain came from a study of cytomegalovirus exposure and HLA in healthy donors. The study's findings and limits: As confirmed in vitro, a few CMV-associated chains were specific for CMV antigens.

As regards this clone: The antigen is unknown.

The length of the CDR3 is 13 residues. Trimming stripped 4 bases from V and 6 bases from J, with 13 bases between. Germline CDR1 reads SGHNT; CDR2 reads YENEEA. The protocol was immunoSEQ multiplex PCR, while the TCRdb copy is restricted to in-frame clones and leaves out a portion. The top ten clones hold roughly 1% of a sample with 200,000 or so clones, 75% to 95% of them seen once. Sequenced material: PBMCs. The rearrangement links TRBV11-3 to TRBJ2-7; possible D gene TRBD2, 6 bases. The TCR sequence derives from a woman in her late teens or twenties in good health and CMV-seronegative. The CDR3 spells CASSSTRGSEQYF. Here the CDR3 DNA reads TGTGCCAGCAGCTCCACCCGGGGGAGCGAGCAGTACTTC.